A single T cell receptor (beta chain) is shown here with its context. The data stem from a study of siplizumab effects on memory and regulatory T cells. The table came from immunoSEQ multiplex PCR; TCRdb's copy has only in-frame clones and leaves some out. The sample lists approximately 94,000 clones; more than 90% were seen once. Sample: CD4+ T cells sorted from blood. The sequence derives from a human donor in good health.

The CDR3 bases are TGTGCCAGCACATTACCAGGGGCCGGGGAGCTGTTTTTT. Its protein product is CASTLPGAGELFF. This chain links TRBV6-6 with TRBJ2-2; D may be TRBD1 (6 bases). The germline gives CDR1 MNHNY, CDR2 SVGAGI (reference sequence). V was clipped by 7 bases and J by 6 bases, with 12 bases between them. CDR3 size: 13 residues.